This T cell receptor beta chain emerged from a study of healthy donors' naive CD4 and CD8 T cells. Study overall: Donors, half of them female, were 20-25, 40-50 or 60-70 years old. For TCR alpha, new primers spanned all functional IMGT alpha genes.

Germline CDR1 reads MNHEY; CDR2 reads SVGAGI. CDR3 length equals 15 residues. A word on this clonotype: Its target is not known. A read error may produce the germline difference seen at one junction end.

TCR libraries were built from about 500 ng of total RNA by linear amplification. TCRdb independently ran MiXCR on the reads; one entry per CDR3 protein. The sample holds 150,000 to 200,000 distinct CDR3 sequences; 65% to 80% are singletons and the top ten take 2% to 2.5%. Overall study results and limits: Alpha and beta chains were sequenced in bulk without pairing.

The sequenced material came from naive CD4+ and CD8+ T cells sorted from blood, pooled from several donors. The genes are TRBV6-5 and TRBJ2-7; TRBD1 aligns across 8 bases. The sequence derives from a pool of human donors in good health; the sample pools cells from several healthy donors. CDR3 region: CASSLDRVSSNEQYF. DNA for the CDR3: TGTGCCAGCAGCCTGGACAGGGTCTCCTCCAACGAGCAGTACTTC.